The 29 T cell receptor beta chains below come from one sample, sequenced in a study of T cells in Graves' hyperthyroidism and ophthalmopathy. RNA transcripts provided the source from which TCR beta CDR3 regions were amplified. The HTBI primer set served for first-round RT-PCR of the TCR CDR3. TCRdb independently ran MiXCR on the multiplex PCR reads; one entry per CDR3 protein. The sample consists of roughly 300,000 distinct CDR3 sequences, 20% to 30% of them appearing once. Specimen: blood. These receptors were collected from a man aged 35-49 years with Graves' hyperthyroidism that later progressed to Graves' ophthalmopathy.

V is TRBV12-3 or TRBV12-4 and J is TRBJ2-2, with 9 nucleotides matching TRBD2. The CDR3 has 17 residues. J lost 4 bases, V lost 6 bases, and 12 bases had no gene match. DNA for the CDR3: TGTGCCAGCAGGCAAAAATCCGGGACTAGCCCCACCGGGGAGCTGTTTTTT. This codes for CASRQKSGTSPTGELFF.

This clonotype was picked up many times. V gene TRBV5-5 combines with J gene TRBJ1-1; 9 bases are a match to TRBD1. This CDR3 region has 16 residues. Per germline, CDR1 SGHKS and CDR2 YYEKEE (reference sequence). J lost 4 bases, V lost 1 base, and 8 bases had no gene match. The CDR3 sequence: CASSLLLDRGGTEAFF. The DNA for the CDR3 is TGTGCCAGCAGCTTGCTTCTGGACAGGGGCGGCACTGAAGCTTTCTTT.

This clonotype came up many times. The CDR3 is CASSPQGVSYEQYF. CDR3 in DNA: TGTGCCAGCAGCCCACAGGGGGTCTCCTACGAGCAGTACTTC. The rearrangement joins TRBV11-1 to TRBJ2-7, with TRBD1 matching 8 bases. The germline gives CDR1 SGHAT, CDR2 FQDESV (reference sequence). J lost 0 bases, V lost 5 bases, and 3 bases had no gene match. This CDR3 is 14 amino acids long. Full variable domain (rest looked up from reference TRBV11-1 and TRBJ2-7): EAEVAQSPRYKITEKSQAVAFWCDPISGHATLYWYRQILGQGPELLVQFQDESVVDDSQLPKDRFSAERLKGVDSTLKIQPAELGDSAMYLCASSPQGVSYEQYFGPGTRLTVT.

In nucleotides, the CDR3 is TGTGCCAGCAGTAAACTAGCGGGAACACCCTACGAGCAGTACTTC. Translating gives CASSKLAGTPYEQYF. The gene calls are TRBV6-2 or TRBV6-3 and TRBJ2-7, with TRBD2 identical over 10 bases. The CDR3 is 15 amino acids. Germline V gene sequence: CDR1 MNHEY, CDR2 SVGEGT. The trim removed 5 bases at V and 2 bases at J, leaving 6 bases unmatched.

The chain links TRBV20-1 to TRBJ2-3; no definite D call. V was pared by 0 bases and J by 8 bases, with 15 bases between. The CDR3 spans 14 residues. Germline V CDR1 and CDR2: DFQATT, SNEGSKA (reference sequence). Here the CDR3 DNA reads TGCAGTGCTAGAGATCCCAGGTCCCTAAGTACGCAGTATTTT. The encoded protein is CSARDPRSLSTQYF.

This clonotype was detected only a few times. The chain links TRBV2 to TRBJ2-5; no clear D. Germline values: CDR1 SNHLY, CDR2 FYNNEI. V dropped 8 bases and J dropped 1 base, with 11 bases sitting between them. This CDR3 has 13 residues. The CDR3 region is CASLRASQETQYF. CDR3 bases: TGTGCCAGCCTCCGGGCGAGCCAAGAGACCCAGTACTTC. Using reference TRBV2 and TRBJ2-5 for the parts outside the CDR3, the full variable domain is EPEVTQTPSHQVTQMGQEVILRCVPISNHLYFYWYRQILGQKVEFLVSFYNNEISEKSEIFDDQFSVERPDGSNFTLKIRSTKLEDSAMYFCASLRASQETQYFGPGTRLLVL.

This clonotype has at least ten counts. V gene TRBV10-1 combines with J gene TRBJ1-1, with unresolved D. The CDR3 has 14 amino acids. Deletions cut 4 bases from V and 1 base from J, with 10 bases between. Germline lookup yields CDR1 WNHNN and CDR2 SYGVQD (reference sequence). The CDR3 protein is CASSGAGWNTEAFF. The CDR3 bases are TGCGCCAGCAGTGGAGCGGGTTGGAACACTGAAGCTTTCTTT.

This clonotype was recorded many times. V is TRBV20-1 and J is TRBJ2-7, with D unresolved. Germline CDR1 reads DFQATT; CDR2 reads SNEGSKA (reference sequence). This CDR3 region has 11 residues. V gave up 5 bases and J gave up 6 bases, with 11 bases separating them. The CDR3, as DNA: TGCAGTGCTCCGAGGCTAGTCGAGCAGTACTTC. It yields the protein CSAPRLVEQYF.

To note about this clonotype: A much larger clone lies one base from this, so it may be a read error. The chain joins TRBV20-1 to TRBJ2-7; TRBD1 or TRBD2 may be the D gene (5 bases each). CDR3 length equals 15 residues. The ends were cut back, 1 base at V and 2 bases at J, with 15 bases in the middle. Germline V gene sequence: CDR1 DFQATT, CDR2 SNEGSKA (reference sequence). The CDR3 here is CSARGGHGGAYEQYF. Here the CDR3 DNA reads TGCAGTGCTAGAGGTGGACATGGAGGCGCCTACGAGCAGTACTTC.

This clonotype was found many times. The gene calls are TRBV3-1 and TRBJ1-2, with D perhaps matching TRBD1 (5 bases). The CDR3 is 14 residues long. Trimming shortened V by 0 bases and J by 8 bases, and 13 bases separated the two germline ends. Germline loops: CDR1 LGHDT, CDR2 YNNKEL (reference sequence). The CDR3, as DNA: TGTGCCAGCAGCCAAGAAGACGGGGGAACCGGCTACACCTTC. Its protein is CASSQEDGGTGYTF.

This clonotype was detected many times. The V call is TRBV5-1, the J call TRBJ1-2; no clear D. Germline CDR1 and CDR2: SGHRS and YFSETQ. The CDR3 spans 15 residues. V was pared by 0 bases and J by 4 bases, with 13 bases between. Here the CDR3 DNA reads TGCGCCAGCAGCTTGGGATCTGGAGGAGCCTATGGCTACACCTTC. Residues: CASSLGSGGAYGYTF.

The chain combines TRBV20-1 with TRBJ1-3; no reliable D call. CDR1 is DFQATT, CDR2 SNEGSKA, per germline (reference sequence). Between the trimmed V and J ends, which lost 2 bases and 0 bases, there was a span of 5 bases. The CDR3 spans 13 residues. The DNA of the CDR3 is TGCAGTGCTAGACCAGTCTCTGGAAACACCATATATTTT. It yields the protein CSARPVSGNTIYF.

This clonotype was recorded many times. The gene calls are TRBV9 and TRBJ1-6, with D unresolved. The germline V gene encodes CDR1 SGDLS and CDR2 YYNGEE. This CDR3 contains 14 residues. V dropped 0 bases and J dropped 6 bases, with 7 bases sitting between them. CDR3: CASSVEGFNSPLHF. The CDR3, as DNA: TGTGCCAGCAGCGTAGAAGGGTTTAATTCACCCCTCCACTTT. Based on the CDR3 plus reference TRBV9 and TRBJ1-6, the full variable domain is DSGVTQTPKHLITATGQRVTLRCSPRSGDLSVYWYQQSLDQGLQFLIQYYNGEERAKGNILERFSAQQFPDLHSELNLSSLELGDSALYFCASSVEGFNSPLHFGNGTRLTVT.

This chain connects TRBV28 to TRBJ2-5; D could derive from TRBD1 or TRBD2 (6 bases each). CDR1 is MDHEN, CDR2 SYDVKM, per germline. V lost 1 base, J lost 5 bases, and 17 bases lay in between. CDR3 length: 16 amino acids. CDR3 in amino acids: CASSLFPWGAGETQYF. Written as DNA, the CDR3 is TGTGCCAGCAGTTTATTCCCCTGGGGGGCAGGGGAGACCCAGTACTTC.

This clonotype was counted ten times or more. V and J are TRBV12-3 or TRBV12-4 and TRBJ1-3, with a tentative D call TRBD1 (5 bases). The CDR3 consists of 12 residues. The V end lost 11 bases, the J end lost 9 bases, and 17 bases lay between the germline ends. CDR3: CAYRFPSGTIYF. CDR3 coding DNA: TGTGCCTACAGGTTCCCCTCCGGCACCATATATTTT.

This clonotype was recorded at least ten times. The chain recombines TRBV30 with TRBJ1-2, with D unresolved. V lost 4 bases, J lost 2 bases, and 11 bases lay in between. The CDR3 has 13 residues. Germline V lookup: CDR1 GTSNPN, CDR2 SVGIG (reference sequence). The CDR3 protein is CAWKGLSNYGYTF. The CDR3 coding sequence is TGTGCCTGGAAAGGGCTATCGAACTATGGCTACACCTTC.

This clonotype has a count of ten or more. CDR3 DNA: TGTGCCAGCAGTCAACATCTTTCGAACACTGAAGCTTTCTTT. It encodes CASSQHLSNTEAFF. The J gene is TRBJ1-1, the V gene TRBV9; no reliable D call. CDR1 is SGDLS, CDR2 YYNGEE, per germline. The ends were cut back, 5 bases at V and 1 base at J, with 12 bases in the middle. This CDR3 spans 14 amino acids. Together with reference TRBV9 and TRBJ1-1, the CDR3 gives the full variable domain: DSGVTQTPKHLITATGQRVTLRCSPRSGDLSVYWYQQSLDQGLQFLIQYYNGEERAKGNILERFSAQQFPDLHSELNLSSLELGDSALYFCASSQHLSNTEAFFGQGTRLTVV.

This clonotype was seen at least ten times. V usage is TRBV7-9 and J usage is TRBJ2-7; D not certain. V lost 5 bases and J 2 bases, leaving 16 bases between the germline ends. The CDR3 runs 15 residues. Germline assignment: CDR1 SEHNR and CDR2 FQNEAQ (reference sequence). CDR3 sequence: CASSQSRVNTYEQYF. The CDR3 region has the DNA TGTGCCAGCAGCCAATCCCGGGTGAATACCTACGAGCAGTACTTC.

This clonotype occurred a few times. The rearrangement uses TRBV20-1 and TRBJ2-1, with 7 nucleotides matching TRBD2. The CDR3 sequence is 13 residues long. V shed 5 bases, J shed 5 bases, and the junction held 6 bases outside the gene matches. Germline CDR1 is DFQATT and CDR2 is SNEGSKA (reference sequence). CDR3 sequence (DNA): TGCAGTGCTCCCCGGACTAGTAACAATGAGCAGTTCTTC. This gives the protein CSAPRTSNNEQFF.

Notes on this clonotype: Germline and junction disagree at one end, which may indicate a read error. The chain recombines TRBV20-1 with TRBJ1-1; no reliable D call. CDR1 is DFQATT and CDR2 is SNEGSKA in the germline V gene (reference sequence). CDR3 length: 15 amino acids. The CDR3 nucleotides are TGCAGTGCTAGAGATCTGACGGGGAGGAACGCTGAAGCTTTCTTT. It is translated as CSARDLTGRNAEAFF.

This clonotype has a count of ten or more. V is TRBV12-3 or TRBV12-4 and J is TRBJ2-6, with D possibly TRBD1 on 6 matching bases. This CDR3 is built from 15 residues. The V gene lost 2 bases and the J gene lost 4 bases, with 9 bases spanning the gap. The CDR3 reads CASSLWTVGANVLTF. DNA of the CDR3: TGTGCCAGCAGTTTATGGACAGTCGGGGCCAACGTCCTGACTTTC.

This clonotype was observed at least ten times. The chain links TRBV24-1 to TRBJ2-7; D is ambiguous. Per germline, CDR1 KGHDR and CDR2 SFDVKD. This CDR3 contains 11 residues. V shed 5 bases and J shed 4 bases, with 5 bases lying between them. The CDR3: CATSAGYEQYF. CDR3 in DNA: TGTGCCACCAGTGCGGGTTACGAGCAGTACTTC.

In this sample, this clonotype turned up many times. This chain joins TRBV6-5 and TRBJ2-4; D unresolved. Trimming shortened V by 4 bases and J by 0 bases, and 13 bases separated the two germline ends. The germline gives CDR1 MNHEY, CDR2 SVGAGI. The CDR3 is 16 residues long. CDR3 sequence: CASSSDPLTAKNIQYF. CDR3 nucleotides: TGTGCCAGCAGTTCCGACCCCTTGACAGCCAAAAACATTCAGTACTTC.

CDR3 DNA: TGTGCCAGCACGGCAGGGGCCACAGAAGAGACCCAGTACTTC. It encodes CASTAGATEETQYF. The J gene is TRBJ2-5, the V gene TRBV28, with a possible D match to TRBD1 (6 bases). Trimming removed 7 bases from V and 3 bases from J, with 15 bases in between. The CDR3 spans 14 residues. Per germline, CDR1 MDHEN and CDR2 SYDVKM.

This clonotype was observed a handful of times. The CDR3 reads CASSFRQIVNSPLHF. CDR3 DNA sequence: TGTGCCAGCAGTTTCAGACAGATAGTCAATTCACCCCTCCACTTT. The genes are TRBV12-3 or TRBV12-4 and TRBJ1-6; maybe TRBD1 (5 bases). Trimming stripped 3 bases from V and 7 bases from J, with 13 bases between. The CDR3 extends over 15 amino acids.

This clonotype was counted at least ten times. For the CDR3, the DNA is TGCGCCAGCAGCTTGGGAGACAGATACTACGAGCAGTACTTC. Amino acid sequence: CASSLGDRYYEQYF. The gene calls are TRBV5-1 and TRBJ2-7; D is perhaps TRBD1 (5 bases). This CDR3 is 14 amino acids long. Trimming stripped 0 bases from V and 3 bases from J, with 10 bases between. Per the germline V gene, CDR1 is SGHRS and CDR2 is YFSETQ. Looking up the rest from reference TRBV5-1 and TRBJ2-7 gives the full variable domain: KAGVTQTPRYLIKTRGQQVTLSCSPISGHRSVSWYQQTPGQGLQFLFEYFSETQRNKGNFPGRFSGRQFSNSRSEMNVSTLELGDSALYLCASSLGDRYYEQYFGPGTRLTVT.

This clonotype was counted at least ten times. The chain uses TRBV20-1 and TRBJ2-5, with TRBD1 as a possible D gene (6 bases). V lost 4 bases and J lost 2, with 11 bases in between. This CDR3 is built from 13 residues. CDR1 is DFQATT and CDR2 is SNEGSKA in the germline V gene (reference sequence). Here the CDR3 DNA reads TGCAGTGCTATGGGACAAATACAAGAGACCCAGTACTTC. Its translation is CSAMGQIQETQYF.

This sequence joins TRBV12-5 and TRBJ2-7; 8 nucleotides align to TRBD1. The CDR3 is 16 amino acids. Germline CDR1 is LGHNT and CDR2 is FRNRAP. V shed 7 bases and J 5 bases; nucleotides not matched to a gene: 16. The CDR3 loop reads CASVRTSGQGIHEQYF. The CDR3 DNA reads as TGTGCTAGTGTTAGGACCTCCGGACAGGGTATCCACGAGCAGTACTTC.

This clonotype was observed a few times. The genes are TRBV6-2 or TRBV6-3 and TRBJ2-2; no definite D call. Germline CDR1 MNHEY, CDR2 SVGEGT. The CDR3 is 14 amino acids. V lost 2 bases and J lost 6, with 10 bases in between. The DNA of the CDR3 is TGTGCCAGCAGTTACCAGGTGGCGGCCGGGGAGCTGTTTTTT. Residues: CASSYQVAAGELFF.